This T cell receptor (beta chain) derives from a study of blood T cells in healthy people across ages. From germline, CDR1 is SGHTA and CDR2 FQGNSA. V was trimmed by 4 bases and J by 3 bases, leaving 3 bases between them. The CDR3 totals 11 residues. Through a sample-barcoded 5' primer and a J-beta primer mix, a second PCR was run for roughly 6 to 11 cycles. A template-switch adaptor with 12 random nucleotides tagged each cDNA molecule. TCRdb recomputed calls from the 5' RACE reads with MiXCR, one row per CDR3 protein. Among 1.5 million to 2 million distinct CDR3 sequences listed, about 50% were seen once. This clonotype was counted ten times or more. Its antigen is still unknown. Findings and caveats of the study: Correlation between TCR beta diversity and naive T cell percentage was strong.

The TCR sequence derives from a woman in her 40s in good health. The V and J genes are TRBV7-2 and TRBJ2-5; D is uncertain. Source material: blood. The CDR3 region has the DNA TGTGCCAGCAGCTGGGAAGAGACCCAGTACTTC. It translates to CASSWEETQYF.